These 21 T cell receptor beta chains originate from one sample sequenced in a study of breast tumors, draining lymph nodes, adjacent tissues. Samples came from axillary lymph nodes draining the breast cancer. TCRdb processed the multiplex PCR reads anew with MiXCR; each CDR3 protein has one entry. Here the sample spans under 150,000 distinct CDR3 sequences, just under 20% being singletons. Sequenced input: axillary lymph node tissue. These receptors all come from a female donor with breast cancer. Some clones in this sample may be carry-over from other donors' samples.

Many counts were recorded for this clonotype. This chain joins TRBV12-5 and TRBJ2-1; TRBD2 matches at 13 bases. Germline-derived CDR1 and CDR2 are LGHNT and FRNRAP. The CDR3 length is 15 residues. The V and J ends lost 5 bases and 10 bases, in that order; junction bases with no gene match: 8. The CDR3: CASGKGLAGVEEQFF. The DNA of the CDR3 is TGTGCTAGTGGTAAAGGACTAGCGGGAGTCGAAGAGCAGTTCTTC.

With regard to this clonotype: This clone may be a read error of a much larger clone one base away. V usage is TRBV5-1 and J usage is TRBJ2-2; no clear D. The CDR3 sequence is 15 residues long. The germline CDR1 and CDR2 sequences are SGHRS and YFSETQ. V was pared by 0 bases and J by 4 bases, with 10 bases between. The DNA of the CDR3 is TGCGCCAGCAGCTTGGACTCGGCTTCCACCGGGGAGCTGTTTTTT. It is translated as CASSLDSASTGELFF.

In this sample, this clonotype turned up many times. The gene calls are TRBV20-1 and TRBJ1-2, with a possible D match to TRBD1 (5 bases). This CDR3 spans 14 amino acids. In germline, CDR1 is DFQATT, CDR2 SNEGSKA (reference sequence). The ends were cut back, 2 bases at V and 0 bases at J, with 10 bases in the middle. CDR3 loop: CSARRTSPNYGYTF. CDR3 in DNA: TGCAGTGCTAGACGGACAAGCCCTAACTATGGCTACACCTTC.

On this clonotype: A read error is possible here, since a much larger clone lies one base away. J is TRBJ1-2 and V is TRBV30, with D tentatively TRBD1 (5 bases). This CDR3 is 14 amino acids long. CDR1 GTSNPN and CDR2 SVGIG come from the germline V gene (reference sequence). With 5 bases removed from V and 4 bases from J, the gap between germline ends came to 17 bases. This chain's CDR3 is CAWWDVFAVYGYTF. CDR3 coding DNA: TGTGCCTGGTGGGACGTTTTTGCAGTCTATGGCTACACCTTC.

The chain has TRBV7-3 and TRBJ1-1; D not resolved. V was cut by 3 bases and J by 5 bases, with 10 bases left in between. Germline values: CDR1 SGHTA, CDR2 FQGTGA. CDR3 length: 13 residues. The CDR3 region has the DNA TGTGCCAGCAGCTTCGCCCCTTCGACTGAAGCTTTCTTT. Translating gives CASSFAPSTEAFF.

This clonotype was found many times. The chain combines TRBV5-1 with TRBJ2-1; D ambiguous. The CDR3 runs 13 residues. CDR1 is SGHRS, CDR2 YFSETQ, per germline. V dropped 1 base and J dropped 6 bases, with 8 bases sitting between them. In nucleotides, the CDR3 is TGCGCCAGCAGCTTGAGGCCCCCCAATGAGCAGTTCTTC. Its translation is CASSLRPPNEQFF.

Concerning this clonotype itself: A much more abundant neighbour one base away suggests this may be a read error. The V gene is TRBV29-1, the J gene TRBJ1-2; D call uncertain. With 1 base removed from V and 8 bases from J, the gap between germline ends came to 17 bases. CDR3 length: 14 amino acids. The germline gives CDR1 SQVTM, CDR2 ANQGSEA. The CDR3 reads CSVEGGAVVRGYTF. CDR3 in DNA: TGCAGCGTTGAAGGGGGAGCCGTGGTGCGGGGCTACACCTTC.

A note on this clonotype: The junction differs from germline at one of its ends, possibly a read error. V usage is TRBV5-6 and J usage is TRBJ1-2, with TRBD1 identical over 7 bases. The CDR3 is 14 residues long. Germline loops: CDR1 SGHDT, CDR2 YYEEEE. CDR3 protein: CASSLTGTKRGCTF. DNA of the CDR3: TGTGCCAGCAGCCTGACAGGGACAAAACGGGGCTGCACCTTC.

CDR3 DNA: TGTGCCAGCTCACCGGGGGGGCTAAGTTTCGATGAGCAGTTCTTC. Translating gives CASSPGGLSFDEQFF. The chain couples TRBV18 to TRBJ2-1, with D possibly matching TRBD2 (7 bases). There are 15 residues in the CDR3. Trimming removed 3 bases at V and 8 bases at J, with 17 bases between. Germline CDR1 is KGHSH and CDR2 is LQKENI.

This clonotype has only one observation. This may arise from a read error, as a much more abundant clone is one base away. V gene TRBV11-2 combines with J gene TRBJ2-3; D not resolved. The CDR3 length is 15 residues. CDR1 is SGHAT, CDR2 FQNNGV, per germline. V lost 0 bases and J lost 4, with 11 bases in between. CDR3 sequence: CASSLDGMDADTQYF. CDR3 sequence (DNA): TGTGCCAGCAGCTTAGATGGGATGGACGCAGATACGCAGTATTTT.

This clonotype was seen once. A much bigger clone sits one base away, suggesting this may be a read error. This chain uses TRBV2 with TRBJ2-2; a weak D match, TRBD2 (6 bases). The V end lost 5 bases, the J end lost 4 bases, and 29 bases lay between the germline ends. CDR3 size: 20 residues. Looked up from germline, CDR1 is SNHLY and CDR2 is FYNNEI. The CDR3 nucleotides are TGTGCCAGCAGTTACGGTTGGGGGGACGGTGAAAAACCGAGCACCGGGGAGCTGTTTTTT. This codes for CASSYGWGDGEKPSTGELFF.

This clonotype was picked up many times. The chain has TRBV28 and TRBJ2-7; 8 bases are a match to TRBD2. Unmatched junction bases numbered 8, after V lost 10 bases and J lost 3 bases. Germline lookup yields CDR1 MDHEN and CDR2 SYDVKM. CDR3 length equals 13 residues. The CDR3 loop reads CATRLAQDYEQYF. The CDR3 DNA reads TGTGCCACTCGACTAGCGCAGGACTACGAGCAGTACTTC.

A remark on this clonotype: A much bigger clone sits one base away, suggesting this may be a read error. This likely comes from a read error, as the CDR3 has no conserved phenylalanine or tryptophan at its end. This chain joins TRBV18 and TRBJ2-2; no definite D call. The CDR3 has 13 residues. V was pared by 2 bases and J by 2 bases, with 3 bases between. From germline, CDR1 is KGHSH and CDR2 LQKENI. CDR3 amino acids: CASSPINTGELFS. The CDR3 DNA sequence: TGTGCCAGCTCACCAATCAACACCGGGGAGCTGTTTTCT.

This chain uses TRBV28 with TRBJ1-4; D is ambiguous. V gave up 8 bases and J gave up 11 bases, with 15 bases separating them. Germline V gives CDR1 MDHEN, CDR2 SYDVKM. The CDR3 totals 12 residues. The CDR3 bases are TGTGCCAGCCGCCCGAGGGTGGGCAAACTGTTTTTT. Translated: CASRPRVGKLFF. Combining the CDR3 with reference TRBV28 and TRBJ1-4 gives the whole variable domain DVKVTQSSRYLVKRTGEKVFLECVQDMDHENMFWYRQDPGLGLRLIYFSYDVKMKEKGDIPEGYSVSREKKERFSLILESASTNQTSMYLCASRPRVGKLFFGSGTQLSVL.

CDR3 amino acids: CASSARDRGLNQPQHF. The DNA for the CDR3 is TGTGCCAGTAGTGCCCGGGACAGGGGTTTGAATCAGCCCCAGCATTTT. This chain joins TRBV19 and TRBJ1-5; TRBD1 agrees at 10 bases. Germline V gene lookup returns CDR1 LNHDA and CDR2 SQIVND (reference sequence). The CDR3 covers 16 residues. Trimming took 5 bases from V and 4 from J; bases not matched to a gene: 8. Using reference TRBV19 and TRBJ1-5 for the parts outside the CDR3, the full variable domain is DGGITQSPKYLFRKEGQNVTLSCEQNLNHDAMYWYRQDPGQGLRLIYYSQIVNDFQKGDIAEGYSVSREKKESFPLTVTSAQKNPTAFYLCASSARDRGLNQPQHFGDGTRLSIL.

This clonotype was observed many times. The chain employs TRBV20-1 and TRBJ1-2; possibly TRBD1 for D (6 bases). V shed 5 bases and J shed 5 bases, with 15 bases lying between them. Per germline, CDR1 DFQATT and CDR2 SNEGSKA (reference sequence). The CDR3 runs 13 residues. The CDR3 DNA sequence: TGCAGTGCTCCGACCGGGGGCGGGTATGGCTACACCTTC. This sequence encodes CSAPTGGGYGYTF.

This clonotype was recorded a few times. The gene calls are TRBV6-1 and TRBJ1-4, with a tentative D call TRBD1 (5 bases). This CDR3 region has 13 residues. Germline-derived CDR1 and CDR2 are MNHNS and SASEGT. V lost 11 bases to trimming and J lost 7 bases, with 17 bases between them. CDR3 region: CAGKWDGGEKLFF. CDR3 coding DNA: TGTGCCGGCAAGTGGGACGGGGGTGAAAAACTGTTTTTT.

Many counts were recorded for this clonotype. The rearrangement uses TRBV5-1 and TRBJ2-1, with a possible D match to TRBD2 (6 bases). Germline CDR1 SGHRS, CDR2 YFSETQ. This CDR3 is built from 14 residues. V was shortened by 0 bases and J by 5 bases, with 9 bases between the two germline ends. CDR3 sequence: CASSLGAGNNEQFF. CDR3 nucleotide sequence: TGCGCCAGCAGCTTGGGTGCGGGGAACAATGAGCAGTTCTTC.

The sample holds many counts of this clonotype. J is TRBJ2-5 and V is TRBV6-1, with D uncertain. The V end was cut by 1 base, the J end by 7 bases, with 10 bases between. This CDR3 has 13 residues. From germline, CDR1 is MNHNS and CDR2 SASEGT. CDR3 loop: CASSEGKAGTQYF. CDR3 in DNA: TGTGCCAGCAGTGAAGGAAAAGCCGGGACCCAGTACTTC.

This clonotype was observed many times. The V call is TRBV29-1, the J call TRBJ2-7; D is possibly TRBD1 or TRBD2 (7 bases each). Germline lookup yields CDR1 SQVTM and CDR2 ANQGSEA. V dropped 4 bases and J dropped 4 bases, with 23 bases sitting between them. The CDR3 sequence is 16 residues long. The CDR3 DNA reads TGCAGCGTTGTATTAGGGCAGGGGGGGAACTTTTACGAGCAGTACTTC. It encodes CSVVLGQGGNFYEQYF.

This clonotype was seen repeatedly, ten times or more. This chain uses TRBV5-1 with TRBJ2-3, with no clear D. Trimming took 3 bases from V and 7 from J, leaving 18 bases between them. In germline, CDR1 is SGHRS, CDR2 YFSETQ. The CDR3 has 15 amino acids. CDR3 loop: CASSSNPETRHTQYF. The CDR3 coding sequence is TGCGCCAGCAGCTCCAACCCCGAAACTCGCCATACGCAGTATTTT.